The clone carrying this TCR beta chain was recorded a few times. Its antigen is undetermined. The data belong to a study of beta chain features in type 1 diabetes. V lost 8 bases and J lost 1, with 14 bases in between. The germline gives CDR1 LNHDA, CDR2 SQIVND (reference sequence). This CDR3 contains 14 residues. Study results and limitations: All four CD4+ subsets of Type 1 diabetes patients contained TCRB CDR3s that were moderately but significantly shorter. Patients' naive, central memory and regulatory TCRB repertoires appeared more alike than those of healthy donors. Fewer insertions but more deletions were seen at VDJ junctions in type 1 diabetes patients.

Sequenced material consisted of expressed TCRB transcripts (all of the isolated RNA was reverse transcribed). Only in-frame clones appear in the TCRdb table, and some are missing; sequencing was by immunoSEQ multiplex PCR. This sample has some 270,000 clones; 8% occur once, and the top ten carry 0.9% to 1.2%. The chain carries TRBV19 and TRBJ1-2, with a tentative D call TRBD1 (6 bases). The sequenced sample consisted of central memory CD4+ T cells from blood. This receptor was taken from a woman between 18 and 29 years old in good health. CDR3 loop: CASRQDLLNYGYTF. The DNA of the CDR3 is TGTGCCAGTCGACAGGACCTGCTTAACTATGGCTACACCTTC.